The 12 T cell receptor beta chains in this list originate from one sample, sequenced in a study of blood T cell repertoires in COVID-19 (dated by TCRdb to the early 2020s). The library was prepared using the immunoSEQ multiplex PCR assay. TCRdb carries this immuneACCESS record with in-frame sequences only. Its versions omit some clonotypes, under half of them owing to an unresolved V gene in the studies checked, with the rest unexplained. This sample gives roughly 410,000 clones in total; about 91% of them show up just once. Of the sample, around 1.5% is held by the ten largest clones. What was sequenced was peripheral blood. The receptors come from a woman between 35 and 50 years old with COVID-19, enrolled during active disease.

The chain couples TRBV2 to TRBJ2-3, with D possibly being TRBD2 (5 bases). The CDR3 loop spans 13 amino acids. The V gene lost 7 bases and the J gene lost 2 bases, with 10 bases spanning the gap. The germline CDR1 and CDR2 sequences are SNHLY and FYNNEI. DNA for the CDR3: TGTGCCAGCAAGGACGACTACACAGATACGCAGTATTTT. The encoded protein is CASKDDYTDTQYF. Using reference TRBV2 and TRBJ2-3 for the parts outside the CDR3, the full variable domain is EPEVTQTPSHQVTQMGQEVILRCVPISNHLYFYWYRQILGQKVEFLVSFYNNEISEKSEIFDDQFSVERPDGSNFTLKIRSTKLEDSAMYFCASKDDYTDTQYFGPGTRLTVL.

There are a few counts of this clone. The chain employs TRBV6-5 and TRBJ1-5, with D possibly being TRBD1 (5 bases). Germline V gene sequence: CDR1 MNHEY, CDR2 SVGAGI. V was cut by 8 bases and J by 7 bases, with 21 bases left in between. This CDR3 comprises 15 residues. CDR3 sequence reads: CASGAQREAGQPQHF. CDR3 in DNA: TGTGCCAGCGGCGCACAGAGAGAGGCAGGGCAGCCCCAGCATTTT.

This chain links TRBV18 with TRBJ2-3; 8 bases are shared with TRBD1. Germline CDR1 KGHSH, CDR2 LQKENI. The CDR3 spans 15 residues. V trimming: 7 bases; J trimming: 3 bases; junction bases outside the gene matches: 9. CDR3 amino acids: CASLNGQGGTDTQYF. The CDR3 DNA reads TGTGCCAGCTTAAATGGACAGGGCGGAACAGATACGCAGTATTTT.

This clone has only one observation. The CDR3 region is CASSGRNTGELFF. The CDR3 DNA sequence: TGTGCCAGTAGCGGGAGGAACACCGGGGAGCTGTTTTTT. The chain uses TRBV19 and TRBJ2-2; weak D call: TRBD2 (6 bases). The length of the CDR3 is 13 residues. Germline V CDR1 and CDR2: LNHDA, SQIVND (reference sequence). Trimming removed 6 bases from V and 1 base from J, with 6 bases in between. The whole variable domain, filled in from reference TRBV19 and TRBJ2-2, reads DGGITQSPKYLFRKEGQNVTLSCEQNLNHDAMYWYRQDPGQGLRLIYYSQIVNDFQKGDIAEGYSVSREKKESFPLTVTSAQKNPTAFYLCASSGRNTGELFFGEGSRLTVL.

This chain uses TRBV30 with TRBJ1-4, with 9 bases aligning to TRBD1. The CDR3 extends over 14 amino acids. Germline V gives CDR1 GTSNPN, CDR2 SVGIG (reference sequence). J lost 8 bases, V lost 3 bases, and 7 bases had no gene match. CDR3 sequence: CAWSPGTGSEKLFF. Here the CDR3 DNA reads TGTGCCTGGAGCCCCGGGACAGGGTCAGAAAAACTGTTTTTT.

Details on this clone: One end of the junction is discordant with germline, which a read error may explain. Here the CDR3 reads CASTGLAGAGETQYF. The CDR3 nucleotides are TGTGCAAGCACGGGACTAGCGGGGGCCGGGGAGACCCAGTACTTC. This chain links TRBV6-5 with TRBJ2-5; the match to TRBD2 covers 14 bases. Germline V gene lookup returns CDR1 MNHEY and CDR2 SVGAGI. The length of the CDR3 is 15 residues.

This clone was counted a few times. J is TRBJ1-1 and V is TRBV5-6; tentatively, D is TRBD1 (5 bases). The CDR3 contains 14 residues. V dropped 0 bases and J dropped 5 bases, with 11 bases sitting between them. The germline CDR1 and CDR2 sequences are SGHDT and YYEEEE. CDR3 amino acids: CASSLVGGWTEAFF. The DNA of the CDR3 is TGTGCCAGCAGCTTGGTGGGGGGGTGGACTGAAGCTTTCTTT.

The chain combines TRBV6-5 with TRBJ1-4, with TRBD1 as a possible D gene (5 bases). Trimming removed 6 bases from V and 0 bases from J, with 8 bases in between. In germline, CDR1 is MNHEY, CDR2 SVGAGI. The CDR3 extends over 14 amino acids. The CDR3 is CASRDSATNEKLFF. DNA for the CDR3: TGTGCCAGCAGAGACAGTGCAACTAATGAAAAACTGTTTTTT.

J is TRBJ1-5 and V is TRBV20-1, with 7 bases lining up with TRBD1. The CDR3 totals 11 residues. V shed 6 bases, J shed 11 bases, and the junction held 7 bases outside the gene matches. Germline V lookup: CDR1 DFQATT, CDR2 SNEGSKA (reference sequence). CDR3 nucleotide sequence: TGCAGTGCAAGACAGGGTGCGTCCCAGCATTTT. It encodes CSARQGASQHF.

The table lists this clone with a count of one. The V and J genes are TRBV5-5 and TRBJ2-7; D remains ambiguous. Trimming pared 2 bases from V and 2 bases from J, leaving 8 bases between. Germline CDR1 and CDR2: SGHKS and YYEKEE (reference sequence). This CDR3 contains 13 residues. The CDR3 DNA reads as TGTGCCAGCAGCTTTGGCGGTACCTACGAGCAGTACTTC. The encoded protein is CASSFGGTYEQYF.

The chain uses TRBV7-9 and TRBJ1-4; 8 bases match TRBD1. Per germline, CDR1 SEHNR and CDR2 FQNEAQ (reference sequence). The CDR3 contains 17 residues. V shed 5 bases and J 4 bases; nucleotides not matched to a gene: 12. CDR3 coding DNA: TGTGCCAGCAGCCTTTTAGATGGGACAGGCTTTAATGAAAAACTGTTTTTT. Amino acid sequence: CASSLLDGTGFNEKLFF.

This clone was observed a handful of times. The V and J genes are TRBV4-3 and TRBJ1-6; possibly TRBD1 for D (6 bases). V shed 0 bases and J shed 6 bases, with 15 bases lying between them. This CDR3 contains 17 residues. Germline CDR1 reads LGHNA; CDR2 reads YSLEER. The CDR3 bases are TGCGCCAGCAGCCAAGACGCCGCGGGGGCGCGTAATTCACCCCTCCACTTT. Translating it yields CASSQDAAGARNSPLHF.